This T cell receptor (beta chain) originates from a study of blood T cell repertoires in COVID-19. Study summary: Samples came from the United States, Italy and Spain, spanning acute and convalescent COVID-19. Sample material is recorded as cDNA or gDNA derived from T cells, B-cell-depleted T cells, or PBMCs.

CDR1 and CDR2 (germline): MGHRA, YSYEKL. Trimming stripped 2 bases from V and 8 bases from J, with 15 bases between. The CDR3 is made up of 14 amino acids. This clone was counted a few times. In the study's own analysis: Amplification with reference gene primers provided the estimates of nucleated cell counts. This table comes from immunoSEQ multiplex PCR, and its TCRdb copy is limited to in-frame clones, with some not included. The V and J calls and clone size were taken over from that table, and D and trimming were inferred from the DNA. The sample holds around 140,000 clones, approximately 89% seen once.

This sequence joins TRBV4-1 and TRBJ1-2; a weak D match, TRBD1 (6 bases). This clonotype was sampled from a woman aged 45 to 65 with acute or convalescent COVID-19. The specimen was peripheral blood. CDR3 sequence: CASSQLGTRAGYTF. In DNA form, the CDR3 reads TGCGCCAGCAGCCAACTTGGGACAAGAGCCGGCTACACCTTC.